This T cell receptor beta chain was observed in a study of tumor-infiltrating lymphocytes in primary liver carcinoma. Unsorted bulk tissue (about 20-30 mg) underwent RNA and DNA co-extraction. Overall study findings and caveats: It was in tumors, not blood, that the top-250-clone fraction was significantly higher (p = 0.039).

TCR beta cDNA was prepared out of roughly 520 ng total RNA by means of a constant-region primer. Library construction for TCR beta comprised three nested multiplex PCR rounds performed with slightly modified ARM-PCR. A C-beta reverse primer and TRBV1-TRBV30 forward primers served in each of the first two PCR rounds, at approximately 10 cycles apiece. TCRdb passed the multiplex PCR reads through MiXCR, listing each CDR3 protein once. The sample has about 74,000 distinct CDR3 sequences, roughly three quarters seen once. Germline V gene sequence: CDR1 SGHAT, CDR2 FQNNGV. The germline V and J ends were trimmed by 3 bases and 3 bases, with 8 bases remaining between them. CDR3 size: 13 residues. By share of the sample, this clonotype is medium-sized (0.01 to 0.1%). As yet, its antigen is unknown.

The J gene is TRBJ2-5, the V gene TRBV11-2, with a weak D call TRBD2 (6 bases). The specimen sequenced was liver tumor tissue from sampling region 4. Regarding subset: tumor region T4, right-lateral pole. The TCR comes from a middle-aged man with primary liver carcinoma and hepatitis B virus infection. Here the CDR3 reads CASSFSGEETQYF. The CDR3 region has the DNA TGTGCCAGCAGCTTCTCGGGGGAAGAGACCCAGTACTTC.